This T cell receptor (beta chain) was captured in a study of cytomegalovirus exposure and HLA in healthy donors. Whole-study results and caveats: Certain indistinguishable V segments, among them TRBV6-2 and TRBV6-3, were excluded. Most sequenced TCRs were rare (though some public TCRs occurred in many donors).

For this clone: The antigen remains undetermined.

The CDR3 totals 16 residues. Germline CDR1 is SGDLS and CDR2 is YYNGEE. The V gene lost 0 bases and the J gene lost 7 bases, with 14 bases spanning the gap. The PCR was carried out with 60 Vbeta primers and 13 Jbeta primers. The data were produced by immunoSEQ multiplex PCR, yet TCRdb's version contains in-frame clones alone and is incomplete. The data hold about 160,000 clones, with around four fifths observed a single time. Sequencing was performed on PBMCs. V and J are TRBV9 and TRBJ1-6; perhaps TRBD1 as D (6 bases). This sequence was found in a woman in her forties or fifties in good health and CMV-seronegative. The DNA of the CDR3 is TGTGCCAGCAGCGTAGGTTTTGAGGGGGTAAATTCACCCCTCCACTTT. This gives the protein CASSVGFEGVNSPLHF.